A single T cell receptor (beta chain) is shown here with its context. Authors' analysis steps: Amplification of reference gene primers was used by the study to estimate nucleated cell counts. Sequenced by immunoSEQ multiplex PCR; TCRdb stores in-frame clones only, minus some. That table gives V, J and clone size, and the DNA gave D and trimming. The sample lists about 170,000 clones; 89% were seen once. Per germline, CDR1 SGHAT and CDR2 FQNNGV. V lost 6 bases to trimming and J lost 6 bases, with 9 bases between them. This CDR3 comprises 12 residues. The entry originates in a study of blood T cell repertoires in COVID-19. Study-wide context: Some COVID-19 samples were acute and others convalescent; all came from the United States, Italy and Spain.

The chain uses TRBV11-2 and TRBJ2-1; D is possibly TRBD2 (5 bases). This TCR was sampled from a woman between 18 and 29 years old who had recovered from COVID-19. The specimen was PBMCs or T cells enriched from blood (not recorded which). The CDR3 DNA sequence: TGTGCCAGCAGTACTAGTTTCAATGAGCAGTTCTTC. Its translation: CASSTSFNEQFF.